The 28 T cell receptor beta chains given below trace back to one sample, sequenced in a study of CD8+ T cells in alopecia areata. Sequencing used cDNA as its template, made by extracting RNA and reverse transcribing it. Assay: immunoSEQ multiplex PCR; the TCRdb copy retains only in-frame clones and omits some. The repertoire holds fewer than 100,000 clones, with roughly 42% as singletons. The sequenced sample consisted of CD4+ T cells sorted from blood. Receptors originate from a human donor with alopecia areata.

The rearrangement uses TRBV30 and TRBJ2-2, with D uncertain. Trimming removed 2 bases from V and 7 bases from J, with 5 bases in between. The germline gives CDR1 GTSNPN, CDR2 SVGIG (reference sequence). The CDR3 is made up of 11 amino acids. CDR3 nucleotide sequence: TGTGCCTGGAGTCCCCTCGGGGAGCTGTTTTTT. Protein sequence: CAWSPLGELFF.

This clone was seen once. This chain links TRBV28 with TRBJ2-7; 11 bases fit TRBD2. The CDR3 loop spans 16 amino acids. The V gene's germline CDR1 is MDHEN and CDR2 SYDVKM. V lost 0 bases and J lost 5; bases outside the gene matches: 6. The CDR3 DNA sequence: TGTGCCAGCAGTTTATGGCTAGCGGGAGGCAGGGACGAGCAGTACTTC. Encoded protein: CASSLWLAGGRDEQYF.

The CDR3 sequence is CASRQTGGVEAFF. For the CDR3, the DNA is TGTGCCAGCAGGCAGACAGGGGGCGTTGAAGCTTTCTTT. The chain has TRBV7-9 and TRBJ1-1; 10 bases agree with TRBD1. CDR1 is SEHNR and CDR2 is FQNEAQ in the germline V gene (reference sequence). With 6 bases clipped from V and 7 bases from J, the junction kept 5 bases outside the gene matches. The CDR3 covers 13 residues.

The chain uses TRBV4-1 and TRBJ1-1, with no clear D. Trimming cost V 0 bases and J 8 bases, with 10 bases left between them. The germline gives CDR1 MGHRA, CDR2 YSYEKL. This CDR3 region has 13 residues. The CDR3: CASSQERSGEAFF. CDR3 nucleotide sequence: TGCGCCAGCAGCCAAGAAAGGTCTGGGGAAGCTTTCTTT.

This clone was detected a few times. CDR3 protein: CSVWARASGEQYF. The CDR3 nucleotides read TGCAGCGTCTGGGCCCGGGCTAGTGGTGAGCAGTACTTC. This chain links TRBV29-1 with TRBJ2-7; no clear D. This CDR3 is 13 amino acids long. Trimming stripped 6 bases from V and 7 bases from J, with 19 bases between. Per germline, CDR1 SQVTM and CDR2 ANQGSEA.

The sample holds a few counts of this clone. The chain links TRBV5-6 to TRBJ2-7; D ambiguous. The CDR3 contains 12 residues. The V end lost 4 bases, the J end lost 6 bases, and 11 bases lay between the germline ends. Germline-derived CDR1 and CDR2 are SGHDT and YYEEEE. The CDR3 DNA is TGTGCCAGCAGCCCGGCCGAAGGCGAGCAGTACTTC. This sequence encodes CASSPAEGEQYF.

This clone was recorded a few times. The chain recombines TRBV7-9 with TRBJ2-7, with 8 nucleotides matching TRBD1. V trimming: 5 bases; J trimming: 5 bases; junction bases outside the gene matches: 2. This CDR3 has 12 residues. Germline V lookup: CDR1 SEHNR, CDR2 FQNEAQ (reference sequence). The CDR3 region is CASSEQGDEQYF. CDR3 DNA sequence: TGTGCCAGCAGCGAACAGGGGGACGAGCAGTACTTC. The full variable domain, rest sourced from reference TRBV7-9 and TRBJ2-7, is DTGVSQNPRHKITKRGQNVTFRCDPISEHNRLYWYRQTLGQGPEFLTYFQNEAQLEKSRLLSDRFSAERPKGSFSTLEIQRTEQGDSAMYLCASSEQGDEQYFGPGTRLTVT.

This clone was observed a few times. This sequence joins TRBV28 and TRBJ2-3; TRBD2 agrees at 7 bases. The germline V gene encodes CDR1 MDHEN and CDR2 SYDVKM. V lost 2 bases and J lost 1; bases outside the gene matches: 6. CDR3 length: 16 amino acids. This CDR3 reads CASSLLGGSGTDTQYF. The CDR3 DNA follows: TGTGCCAGCAGTTTACTTGGCGGGAGCGGCACAGATACGCAGTATTTT.

The chain combines TRBV29-1 with TRBJ1-1, with no clear D. CDR1 is SQVTM and CDR2 is ANQGSEA in the germline V gene. This CDR3 spans 12 amino acids. Trimming left V 7 bases short and J 1 base short, with 10 bases between. In DNA form, the CDR3 reads TGCAGCGCTTTACGACGGAACACTGAAGCTTTCTTT. This encodes CSALRRNTEAFF.

A remark on this clone: This sample includes further DNA sequences coding for the same CDR3. The rearrangement uses TRBV7-2 and TRBJ2-3; D not resolved. This CDR3 is 14 amino acids long. CDR1 is SGHTA, CDR2 FQGNSA, per germline. V shed 1 base and J shed 0 bases, with 5 bases lying between them. Here the CDR3 DNA reads TGTGCCAGCAGCTTAGGTCCGAGCACAGATACGCAGTATTTT. Translating it yields CASSLGPSTDTQYF. Full variable domain (outside the CDR3, taken from reference TRBV7-2 and TRBJ2-3): GAGVSQSPSNKVTEKGKDVELRCDPISGHTALYWYRQSLGQGLEFLIYFQGNSAPDKSGLPSDRFSAERTGGSVSTLTIQRTQQEDSAVYLCASSLGPSTDTQYFGPGTRLTVL.

In DNA form, the CDR3 reads TGTGCCAGCAGCCAAGATGGGAGAGGACGAAACATTCAGTACTTC. Translating it yields CASSQDGRGRNIQYF. The V gene is TRBV14, the J gene TRBJ2-4, with D maybe TRBD2 (5 bases). Trimming removed 0 bases from V and 6 bases from J, with 12 bases in between. This CDR3 is built from 15 residues. CDR1 is SGHDN, CDR2 FVKESK, per germline.

This clone has more than one count but fewer than ten. This rearrangement joins TRBV11-2 to TRBJ1-4; no clear D gene. This CDR3 is 11 amino acids long. The V end lost 6 bases, the J end lost 7 bases, and 6 bases lay between the germline ends. The V gene's germline CDR1 is SGHAT and CDR2 FQNNGV. In nucleotides, the CDR3 is TGTGCCAGCAGTATCGGTGAAAAACTGTTTTTT. Residues: CASSIGEKLFF.

This clone appeared once. The rearrangement uses TRBV9 and TRBJ1-5, with 8 bases identical to TRBD1. Germline CDR1 is SGDLS and CDR2 is YYNGEE. This CDR3 is built from 15 residues. Losses at the gene ends were 0 bases for V and 5 bases for J; bases not matched to a gene: 4. The CDR3 loop is CASSVGGQDYQPQHF. CDR3 bases: TGTGCCAGCAGCGTAGGGGGACAGGATTATCAGCCCCAGCATTTT. Full variable domain (outside the CDR3, taken from reference TRBV9 and TRBJ1-5): DSGVTQTPKHLITATGQRVTLRCSPRSGDLSVYWYQQSLDQGLQFLIQYYNGEERAKGNILERFSAQQFPDLHSELNLSSLELGDSALYFCASSVGGQDYQPQHFGDGTRLSIL.

The chain carries TRBV7-2 and TRBJ2-3; no firm D call. The germline CDR1 and CDR2 sequences are SGHTA and FQGNSA. V was shortened by 4 bases and J by 3 bases, with 5 bases between the two germline ends. The CDR3 spans 12 residues. The CDR3 coding sequence is TGTGCCAGCAGCTACTTTACAGATACGCAGTATTTT. Residues: CASSYFTDTQYF.

J is TRBJ2-4 and V is TRBV14; D possibly uses TRBD1 or TRBD2 (7 bases each). This CDR3 is built from 14 residues. CDR1 is SGHDN, CDR2 FVKESK, per germline. The V and J ends lost 2 bases and 7 bases respectively, with 12 bases between them. The CDR3 DNA sequence: TGTGCCAGCAGCCAAAGGGGGCGGGGGAACATTCAGTACTTC. This encodes CASSQRGRGNIQYF.

The genes are TRBV7-8 and TRBJ1-1; no clear D. V was trimmed by 2 bases and J by 1 base, leaving 8 bases between them. Germline values: CDR1 SGHVS, CDR2 FQNEAQ. The CDR3 covers 14 residues. CDR3 in amino acids: CASSLTGKNTEAFF. The CDR3 coding sequence is TGTGCCAGCAGCTTAACGGGGAAGAACACTGAAGCTTTCTTT.

The chain is built from TRBV29-1 and TRBJ1-1; D gene unclear. Looked up from germline, CDR1 is SQVTM and CDR2 is ANQGSEA. Trimming took off 6 bases at V and 2 bases at J, with 16 bases between the two ends. The CDR3 length is 14 residues. The CDR3 bases are TGCAGCGTCACTCTCCGAGTTAGAAACACTGAAGCTTTCTTT. It specifies CSVTLRVRNTEAFF.

The rearrangement links TRBV7-2 to TRBJ2-5, with 12 bases aligning to TRBD2. The CDR3 extends over 20 amino acids. Germline lookup yields CDR1 SGHTA and CDR2 FQGNSA. Losses at the gene ends were 0 bases for V and 3 bases for J; bases not matched to a gene: 14. In DNA, the CDR3 is TGTGCCAGCAGCTTAGCCCTCCGATACTCTAGCGGGGGGGCTAAAGAGACCCAGTACTTC. Encoded protein: CASSLALRYSSGGAKETQYF.

V gene TRBV7-2 combines with J gene TRBJ2-7; 7 bases are a match to TRBD1. V dropped 1 base and J dropped 4; count of bases not matched to a gene: 7. From germline, CDR1 is SGHTA and CDR2 FQGNSA. There are 15 residues in the CDR3. This CDR3 is CASSLGGGLPYEQYF. For the CDR3, the DNA is TGTGCCAGCAGCTTAGGAGGGGGCCTCCCTTACGAGCAGTACTTC. Supplemented by reference TRBV7-2 and TRBJ2-7, the full variable domain reads GAGVSQSPSNKVTEKGKDVELRCDPISGHTALYWYRQSLGQGLEFLIYFQGNSAPDKSGLPSDRFSAERTGGSVSTLTIQRTQQEDSAVYLCASSLGGGLPYEQYFGPGTRLTVT.

This clone occurred once. This chain uses TRBV6-5 with TRBJ1-4; 7 bases agree with TRBD1. The CDR3 loop spans 15 amino acids. Trimming removed 5 bases from V and 8 bases from J; junction bases left unmatched: 11. The germline V gene encodes CDR1 MNHEY and CDR2 SVGAGI. In DNA, the CDR3 is TGTGCCAGCAGTGCTTCTCGGGACAGTCGAGAAAAACTGTTTTTT. Its translation: CASSASRDSREKLFF.

This clone was seen only a few times. V and J are TRBV25-1 and TRBJ2-7, with TRBD1 as a possible D gene (6 bases). V was shortened by 4 bases and J by 8 bases, with 12 bases between the two germline ends. This CDR3 has 12 residues. Germline values: CDR1 MGHDK, CDR2 SYGVNS. DNA of the CDR3: TGTGCCAGCAGTGGCCCGGGACAAAAGCAGTACTTC. Translated, it gives CASSGPGQKQYF.

This clone has only one observation. This chain connects TRBV6-5 to TRBJ2-5, with 7 bases that match TRBD1. The CDR3 extends over 14 amino acids. The germline gives CDR1 MNHEY, CDR2 SVGAGI. The V segment lost 2 bases and the J segment 5 bases; nucleotides outside the gene matches: 5. CDR3 sequence reads: CASSYTGTVETQYF. CDR3 bases: TGTGCCAGCAGTTACACCGGGACAGTTGAGACCCAGTACTTC.

Ten or more counts support this clone. The V call is TRBV4-2, the J call TRBJ2-7; TRBD2 aligns across 7 bases. Germline V gene data show CDR1 as LGHNA and CDR2 as YNFKEQ. The CDR3 totals 17 residues. The V gene end was trimmed by 1 base and the J gene end by 5 bases; junction bases not matched to a gene: 14. CDR3 DNA sequence: TGTGCCAGCAGCCAAGTAGCGGCGGGGGTTCGAGGGGACGAGCAGTACTTC. It specifies CASSQVAAGVRGDEQYF.

The chain recombines TRBV29-1 with TRBJ2-1; D unclear. The V gene's germline CDR1 is SQVTM and CDR2 ANQGSEA. With 0 bases removed from V and 0 bases from J, the gap between germline ends came to 9 bases. This CDR3 is built from 15 residues. The CDR3 DNA sequence: TGCAGCGTTGAAGATCGCGACATCTCCTACAATGAGCAGTTCTTC. It codes for CSVEDRDISYNEQFF.

This clone was counted only a few times. The CDR3 here is CASSLGGTPIYEQYF. Here the CDR3 DNA reads TGTGCCAGCAGCTTAGGGGGGACACCTATCTACGAGCAGTACTTC. The chain couples TRBV11-2 to TRBJ2-7; D is possibly TRBD1 (6 bases). V lost 1 base and J lost 3, with 13 bases in between. The germline gives CDR1 SGHAT, CDR2 FQNNGV. The CDR3 has 15 residues.

The genes are TRBV30 and TRBJ1-1; TRBD1 matches 8 bases. J was trimmed by 6 bases and V by 3 bases; bases with no gene match: 6. The V gene's germline CDR1 is GTSNPN and CDR2 SVGIG (reference sequence). This CDR3 region has 13 residues. The CDR3 DNA is TGTGCCTGGAGGGGGACAGGACCCTCTGAAGCTTTCTTT. Protein product: CAWRGTGPSEAFF.

This clone has only a few counts. The rearrangement links TRBV29-1 to TRBJ1-1; D perhaps matches TRBD1 (6 bases). V was shortened by 6 bases and J by 6 bases, with 14 bases between the two germline ends. The germline CDR1 and CDR2 sequences are SQVTM and ANQGSEA. The CDR3 loop spans 12 amino acids. CDR3 DNA sequence: TGCAGCGTCGACAGGAACGGGGCTGAAGCTTTCTTT. This sequence encodes CSVDRNGAEAFF.

V and J are TRBV11-2 and TRBJ2-2, with a weak D call TRBD2 (6 bases). The germline V gene has CDR1 SGHAT and CDR2 FQNNGV. The CDR3 runs to 16 residues. V was pared by 0 bases and J by 4 bases, with 12 bases between. CDR3 protein: CASSLDWRGLTGELFF. In DNA, the CDR3 is TGTGCCAGCAGCTTAGATTGGCGGGGTCTCACCGGGGAGCTGTTTTTT.